This T cell receptor (beta chain) was retrieved from a study of T cells in Graves' hyperthyroidism and ophthalmopathy. Study-wide findings and caveats: The model foresaw ophthalmopathy a median about 6.1 months prior to onset.

RNA transcripts served as the template for amplifying TCR beta CDR3 regions. First-round RT-PCR targeting the TCR CDR3 was performed with the HTBI primer set. TCRdb redid the calling of the multiplex PCR reads with MiXCR, one entry per CDR3 protein. The sample records about 720,000 distinct CDR3 sequences, roughly a sixth being singletons. About this clonotype itself: Its antigen is not known.

Each diagnosis was grounded in clinical symptoms, serum thyroxine and TRAb, thyroid ultrasound, and orbital computed tomography. This CDR3 comprises 15 residues. Trimming took off 3 bases at V and 0 bases at J, with 11 bases between the two ends. CDR1 and CDR2 from the germline V gene are MNHEY and SMNVEV (reference sequence). Sequenced: blood. J is TRBJ2-5 and V is TRBV27; a weak D match, TRBD1 (6 bases). The sequence derives from a woman between 45 and 60 years old with Graves' hyperthyroidism that later progressed to Graves' ophthalmopathy. This CDR3 reads CASSLFGQYQETQYF. In DNA form, the CDR3 reads TGTGCCAGCAGTTTGTTTGGACAGTACCAAGAGACCCAGTACTTC.